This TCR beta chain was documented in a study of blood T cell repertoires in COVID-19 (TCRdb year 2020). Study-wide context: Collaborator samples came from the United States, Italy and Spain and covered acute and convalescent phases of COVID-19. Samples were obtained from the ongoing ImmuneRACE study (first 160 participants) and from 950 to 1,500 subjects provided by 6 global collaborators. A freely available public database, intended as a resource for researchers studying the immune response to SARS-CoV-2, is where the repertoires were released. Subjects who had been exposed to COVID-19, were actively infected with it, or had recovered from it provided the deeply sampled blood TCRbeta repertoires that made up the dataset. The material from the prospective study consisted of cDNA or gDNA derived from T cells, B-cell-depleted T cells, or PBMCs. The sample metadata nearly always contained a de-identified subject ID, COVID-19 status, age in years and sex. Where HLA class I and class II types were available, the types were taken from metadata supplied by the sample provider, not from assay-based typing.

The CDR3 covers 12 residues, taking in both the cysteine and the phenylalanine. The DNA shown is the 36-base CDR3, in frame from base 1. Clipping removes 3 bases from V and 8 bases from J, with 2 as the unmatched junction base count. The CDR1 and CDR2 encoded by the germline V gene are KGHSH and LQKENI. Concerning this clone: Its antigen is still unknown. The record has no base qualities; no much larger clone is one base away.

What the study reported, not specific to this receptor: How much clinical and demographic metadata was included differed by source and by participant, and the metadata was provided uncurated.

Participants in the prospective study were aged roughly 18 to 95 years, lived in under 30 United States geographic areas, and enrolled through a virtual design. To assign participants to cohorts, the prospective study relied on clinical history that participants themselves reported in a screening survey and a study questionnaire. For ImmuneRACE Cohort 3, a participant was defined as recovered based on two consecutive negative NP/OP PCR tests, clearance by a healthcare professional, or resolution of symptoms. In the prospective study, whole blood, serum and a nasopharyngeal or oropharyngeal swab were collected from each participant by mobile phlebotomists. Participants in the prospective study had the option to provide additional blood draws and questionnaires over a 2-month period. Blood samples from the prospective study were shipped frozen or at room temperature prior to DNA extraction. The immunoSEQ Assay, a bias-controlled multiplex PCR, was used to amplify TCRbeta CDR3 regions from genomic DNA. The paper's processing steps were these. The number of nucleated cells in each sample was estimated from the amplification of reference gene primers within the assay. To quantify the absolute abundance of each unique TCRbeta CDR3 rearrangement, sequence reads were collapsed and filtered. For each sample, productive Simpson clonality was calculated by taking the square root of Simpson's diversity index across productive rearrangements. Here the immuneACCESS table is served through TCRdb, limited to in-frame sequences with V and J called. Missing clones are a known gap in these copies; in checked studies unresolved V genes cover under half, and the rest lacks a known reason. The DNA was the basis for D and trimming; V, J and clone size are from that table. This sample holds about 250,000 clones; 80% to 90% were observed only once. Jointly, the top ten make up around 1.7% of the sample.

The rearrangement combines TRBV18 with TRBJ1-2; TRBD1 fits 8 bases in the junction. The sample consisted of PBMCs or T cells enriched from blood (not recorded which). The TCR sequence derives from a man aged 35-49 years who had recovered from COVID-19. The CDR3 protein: CASSPQGAGYTF. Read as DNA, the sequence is TGTGCCAGCTCACCGCAGGGGGCGGGCTACACCTTC. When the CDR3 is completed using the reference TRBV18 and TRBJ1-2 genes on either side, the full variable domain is NAGVMQNPRHLVRRRGQEARLRCSPMKGHSHVYWYRQLPEEGLKFMVYLQKENIIDESGMPKERFSAEFPKEGPSILRIQQVVRGDSAAYFCASSPQGAGYTFGSGTRLTVV.